The sequence of this TCR beta chain was determined in a study of CD8 T cells in Susac syndrome. A quantity of 0.5 to 1 ug RNA underwent reverse transcription using random hexamers. Each CDR3 protein is one row after TCRdb ran MiXCR on the immunoSEQ multiplex PCR reads. The sample records about 150,000 distinct CDR3 sequences, 95% being singletons. The receptor was isolated from a human donor with Susac syndrome. Sequenced material: CD8+ T cells from PBMCs.

Here the CDR3 DNA reads TGTGCCAGCACAGAGGGGGGGATGGGGCATGAGCAGTTCTTC. The encoded protein is CASTEGGMGHEQFF. The chain joins TRBV12-3 or TRBV12-4 to TRBJ2-1; D might be TRBD2 (7 bases). The CDR3 totals 14 residues. V lost 7 bases and J lost 8, with 18 bases in between.